This T cell receptor (beta chain) was retrieved from a study of Ad26.COV2.S vaccination and SARS-CoV-2 variants. Study-wide findings and caveats: Substantial response breadth was reportedly seen for spike-specific CD8+ and CD4+ T cells after vaccination.

Worth noting for this clone: Its specificity is unknown. Different DNA sequences within this sample yield the same CDR3.

Sequenced by immunoSEQ multiplex PCR; TCRdb stores in-frame clones only, minus some. The sample shows about 480,000 clones, roughly 89% of them seen only once. The trim removed 4 bases at V and 5 bases at J, leaving 9 bases unmatched. The CDR3 is made up of 14 amino acids. CDR1 and CDR2 from the germline V gene are SGHRS and YFSETQ. The treatment here: around 19 received Ad26.COV2.S at low or high dose, single or two shots; 5 received placebo; per-sample allocation not given. Collection of the samples took place on day 63 after the first injection of vaccine or placebo. The rearrangement joins TRBV5-1 to TRBJ2-7; 7 bases align to TRBD1. This sample comprised peripheral blood, obtained in a trial of Ad26.COV2.S vaccine versus placebo. The source is a person aged 18 to 65 who received the Ad26.COV2.S COVID-19 vaccine or a placebo. CDR3 sequence: CASSLGDRVHEQYF. The CDR3 bases are TGCGCCAGCAGCCTCGGCGACAGGGTACACGAGCAGTACTTC.